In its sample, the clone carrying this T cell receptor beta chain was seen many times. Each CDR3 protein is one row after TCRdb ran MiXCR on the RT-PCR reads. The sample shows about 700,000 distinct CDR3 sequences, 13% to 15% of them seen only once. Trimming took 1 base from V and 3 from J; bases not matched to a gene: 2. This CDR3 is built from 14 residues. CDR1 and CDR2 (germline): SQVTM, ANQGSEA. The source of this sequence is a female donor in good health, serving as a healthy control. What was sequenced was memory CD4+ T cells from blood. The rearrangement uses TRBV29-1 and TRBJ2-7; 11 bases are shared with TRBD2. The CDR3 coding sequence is TGCAGCGTTGAAGTACTAGCGGGAGTCTACGAGCAGTACTTC. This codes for CSVEVLAGVYEQYF.